A single sample gave rise to the 9 T cell receptor beta chains below, sequenced in a study of tumor-infiltrating lymphocytes in primary liver carcinoma. Taking about 20-31 mg of unsorted bulk tissue, the authors co-extracted RNA and DNA. Making TCR beta cDNA involved approximately 0.5 ug total RNA and a constant-region primer. Slightly modified ARM-PCR, run as three nested multiplex PCR rounds, produced the TCR beta libraries. PCR rounds one and two used TRBV1-TRBV30 forward primers with a C-beta reverse primer for 10 cycles each. Via MiXCR, TCRdb re-called the multiplex PCR reads, giving one row per CDR3 protein. The sample carries around 120,000 distinct CDR3 sequences, about 68% recorded once. The sample was liver tumor tissue from sampling region 1. Subset meaning: tumor region T1, superior pole. The receptors originated from a woman between 55 and 75 years old with primary liver carcinoma and hepatitis B virus infection.

The CDR3 loop is CASKGQLMSYGYTF. The CDR3 DNA is TGTGCCAGCAAGGGGCAGCTGATGTCCTATGGCTACACCTTC. This sequence joins TRBV13 and TRBJ1-2, with TRBD1 as a possible D gene (5 bases). Between the trimmed V and J ends, which lost 7 bases and 4 bases, there was a span of 16 bases. Per germline, CDR1 PRHDT and CDR2 FYEKMQ (reference sequence). The CDR3 is made up of 14 amino acids.

J is TRBJ2-1 and V is TRBV29-1; 9 bases fit TRBD1. V gave up 7 bases and J gave up 5 bases; unmatched junction bases: 9. Germline V CDR1 and CDR2: SQVTM, ANQGSEA. CDR3 length: 14 residues. CDR3 in DNA: TGCAGCGGAACCGGGACAGGGCTAAACAATGAGCAGTTCTTC. Translated: CSGTGTGLNNEQFF.

This clonotype was detected many times. V gene TRBV4-1 combines with J gene TRBJ2-1; D ambiguous. V gave up 0 bases and J gave up 0 bases, with 12 bases separating them. CDR3 length: 17 amino acids. Germline-derived CDR1 and CDR2 are MGHRA and YSYEKL. CDR3 in DNA: TGCGCCAGCAGCCAAGAACTGGGGAAAGGCTCCTACAATGAGCAGTTCTTC. This codes for CASSQELGKGSYNEQFF.

This clonotype was observed a single time. A much larger clone sits a single nucleotide away, making a read error possible. This chain links TRBV5-1 with TRBJ2-5; the D is unclear. The germline V and J ends were trimmed by 0 bases and 1 base, with 7 bases remaining between them. Germline-derived CDR1 and CDR2 are SGHRS and YFSETQ. CDR3 size: 14 residues. CDR3 sequence: CASSLECLQETQYF. CDR3 nucleotide sequence: TGCGCCAGCAGCTTGGAGTGCCTCCAAGAGACCCAGTACTTC.

For this clonotype: This is likely a read error, given that the CDR3 carries no conserved phenylalanine or tryptophan at its end. The V call is TRBV11-2, the J call TRBJ2-7; D ambiguous. The germline V and J ends were trimmed by 1 base and 4 bases, with 17 bases remaining between them. In germline, CDR1 is SGHAT, CDR2 FQNNGV. This CDR3 has 16 residues. In DNA, the CDR3 is TGTGCCAGCAGCTTAGGGCTAGTTCAAACCTCATACGAGCAGTACATC. Translating it yields CASSLGLVQTSYEQYI.

Comment on this clonotype: Likely a read error: the CDR3 ends without its conserved phenylalanine or tryptophan. The genes are TRBV11-2 and TRBJ2-7, with 7 bases fitting TRBD2. V lost 1 base and J lost 10; bases outside the gene matches: 4. Per germline, CDR1 SGHAT and CDR2 FQNNGV. This CDR3 has 12 amino acids. The CDR3 is CASSLAGGSQYY. CDR3 nucleotide sequence: TGTGCCAGCAGCTTAGCAGGCGGGAGTCAGTACTAC.

On this clonotype: Because the CDR3 is missing its conserved closing phenylalanine or tryptophan, this is likely a read error. The V call is TRBV6-1, the J call TRBJ1-5; D may be TRBD1 (6 bases). Germline V gene lookup returns CDR1 MNHNS and CDR2 SASEGT. CDR3 size: 14 residues. The CDR3 coding sequence is TGTGCCTGCAGTGACTGGGGGGCGGATCAGCCCCAGCATTCT. Translating it yields CACSDWGADQPQHS.

This clonotype came up a few times. The chain carries TRBV6-5 and TRBJ2-2; possible D gene TRBD1, 6 bases. The length of the CDR3 is 15 residues. Germline CDR1 is MNHEY and CDR2 is SVGAGI. V lost 2 bases to trimming and J lost 1 base, with 8 bases between them. Here the CDR3 DNA reads TGTGCCAGCAGTTACGACAGGCGGAACACCGGGGAGCTGTTTTTT. This gives the protein CASSYDRRNTGELFF.

A note on this clonotype: A read error may be the cause here, since a much bigger clone is one base away. The J gene is TRBJ1-4, the V gene TRBV29-1, with 9 bases identical to TRBD1. This CDR3 has 15 amino acids. Germline CDR1 and CDR2: SQVTM and ANQGSEA. CDR3 protein: CNVFSPGQGTEKLFF. For the CDR3, the DNA is TGCAACGTTTTTTCCCCGGGACAGGGAACTGAAAAACTGTTTTTT.